This is a list of T cell receptor beta chains from one sample in a study of vaccination effects on CD4 cells after COVID-19. For these TCRs, the target antigens are not known. Clones were sequenced by immunoSEQ multiplex PCR, and TCRdb holds only the in-frame ones, with some missing. Found here are 50,000 to 60,000 clones, under 75% of them singletons; the top ten hold 15% to 20%. Sequences were derived from CD4+ T cells from PBMCs cultured with SARS-CoV-2 spike peptides, sampled before COVID-19 vaccination. These receptors came from a human donor who received a COVID-19 vaccine. Each CDR3 is given with its conserved first and last residue. D genes are given only for firm matches. Part of the rows lack a size; the others show once, few, many or a class for expanded clones.

.	TRBV9	TRBJ2-5	TRBD2	CASSPHQQLAGQETQYF	TGTGCCAGCAGCCCTCACCAACAACTAGCGGGCCAAGAGACCCAGTACTTC
.	TRBV2	TRBJ2-7	.	CASSGDSYEQYF	TGTGCCAGCTCGGGAGACTCCTACGAGCAGTACTTC
.	TRBV10-3	TRBJ1-3	TRBD1	CATGQASGNTIYF	TGTGCCACTGGACAGGCTTCCGGAAACACCATATATTTT
.	TRBV9	TRBJ2-1	.	CASSANGHNEQFF	TGTGCCAGCAGCGCCAATGGGCACAATGAGCAGTTCTTC
few	TRBV6-6	TRBJ2-7	.	CASSPDGTAYEQYF	TGTGCCAGCAGTCCAGACGGGACGGCTTACGAGCAGTACTTC
.	TRBV2	TRBJ1-2	.	CASTGRSNYGYTF	TGTGCCAGCACCGGTCGGAGCAACTATGGCTACACCTTC
.	TRBV25-1	TRBJ2-7	.	CASSDAGTAAYEQYF	TGTGCCAGCAGTGACGCCGGGACGGCAGCCTACGAGCAGTACTTC
.	TRBV18	TRBJ1-2	TRBD1	CASSRQGDYGYTF	TGTGCCAGCTCACGACAGGGTGACTATGGCTACACCTTC
few	TRBV12-5	TRBJ2-7	TRBD1	CASGLVLKTGGSYEQYF	TGTGCTAGTGGTTTGGTACTAAAGACAGGGGGGTCCTACGAGCAGTACTTC
few	TRBV18	TRBJ1-2	.	CASSPPMGYGYTF	TGTGCCAGCTCACCACCGATGGGCTATGGCTACACCTTC
.	TRBV7-2	TRBJ2-7	TRBD2	CASSLGQLAVEQYF	TGTGCCAGCAGCTTAGGTCAGCTAGCGGTAGAACAGTACTTC
.	TRBV28	TRBJ1-2	.	CASSSPMDGYTF	TGTGCCAGCAGTTCCCCGATGGATGGCTACACCTTC
.	TRBV5-4	TRBJ1-4	.	CASSRRGDEKLFF	TGTGCCAGCAGCAGACGGGGGGATGAAAAACTGTTTTTT
.	TRBV7-2	TRBJ2-7	TRBD1	CASTPGQFYEQYF	TGTGCCAGCACCCCGGGACAGTTCTACGAGCAGTACTTC
.	TRBV7-8	TRBJ1-2	.	CASSSLPVYGYTF	TGTGCCAGCAGCTCCCTTCCTGTCTATGGCTACACCTTC
few	TRBV7-9	TRBJ1-5	.	CASGVVQPQHF	TGTGCCAGCGGTGTTGTACAGCCCCAGCATTTT